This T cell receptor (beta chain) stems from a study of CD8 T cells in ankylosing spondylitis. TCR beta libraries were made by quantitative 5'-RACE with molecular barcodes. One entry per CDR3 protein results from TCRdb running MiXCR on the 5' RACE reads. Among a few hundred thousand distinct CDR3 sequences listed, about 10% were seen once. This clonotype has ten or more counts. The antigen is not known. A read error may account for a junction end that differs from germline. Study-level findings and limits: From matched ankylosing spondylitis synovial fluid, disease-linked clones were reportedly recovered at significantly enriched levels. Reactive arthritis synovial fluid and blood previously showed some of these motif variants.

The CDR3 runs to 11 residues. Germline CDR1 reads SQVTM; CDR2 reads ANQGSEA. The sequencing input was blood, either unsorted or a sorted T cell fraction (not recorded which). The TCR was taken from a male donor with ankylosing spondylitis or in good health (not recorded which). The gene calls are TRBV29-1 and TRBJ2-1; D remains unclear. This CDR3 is CSVEGYNEQCF. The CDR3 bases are TGCAGCGTTGAAGGATACAATGAGCAGTGCTTC.